This T cell receptor beta chain was identified in a study of T cell responses to AZD1222 COVID-19 vaccine. Study results and limitations: The peak T cell response came first, and repertoires were sampled only after it. Of spike-specific TCRs, nearly half reportedly target regions left unmutated in variants.

Only in-frame clones appear in the TCRdb table, and some are missing; sequencing was by immunoSEQ multiplex PCR. Of about 140,000 clones in the sample, 80% to 90% are singletons; the top ten hold more than 5.5%. With regard to this clone: Its antigen is undetermined.

This CDR3 spans 17 amino acids. Germline V lookup: CDR1 LNHDA, CDR2 SQIVND (reference sequence). The V segment lost 0 bases and the J segment 3 bases; nucleotides outside the gene matches: 5. This specimen consisted of peripheral blood, obtained on day 0 of AZD1222 vaccination. This chain links TRBV19 with TRBJ2-3; 11 bases fit TRBD2. The sequence came from an adult in good health. The CDR3 sequence is CASSIEVAGGPTDTQYF. DNA of the CDR3: TGTGCCAGTAGTATAGAAGTAGCGGGAGGGCCGACAGATACGCAGTATTTT.